The 20 T cell receptor beta chains below all came from one sample that was sequenced in a study of cytomegalovirus exposure and HLA in healthy donors (dated by TCRdb to the late 2010s). The library relied on the immunoSEQ multiplex PCR assay. TCRdb holds this immuneACCESS table with in-frame rearrangements only. Some clones are missing; in checked studies, unresolved V genes explain under half, and the rest has no known cause. This sample is represented by 30,000 to 40,000 clones; over 80% of them were singletons. The ten top clones hold about 3.5% of the sample. Sequences were obtained from PBMCs. These receptors all come from a young man in good health and CMV-seronegative.

The chain couples TRBV6-1 to TRBJ2-7, with TRBD2 matching over 8 bases. J was trimmed by 4 bases and V by 5 bases; bases with no gene match: 10. The CDR3 has 15 amino acids. CDR1 MNHNS and CDR2 SASEGT come from the germline V gene. DNA for the CDR3: TGTGCCAGCAGTCCAAAGCGGGAGTGGGGGTACGAGCAGTACTTC. It yields the protein CASSPKREWGYEQYF.

The CDR3 nucleotides read TGTGCCAGCAGCCCGCGACTAGCGGGAGGGCCGGACGAGCAGTACTTC. The encoded protein is CASSPRLAGGPDEQYF. This chain connects TRBV7-3 to TRBJ2-7, with TRBD2 identical over 14 bases. The CDR3 is 16 amino acids. Germline V CDR1 and CDR2: SGHTA, FQGTGA. V lost 5 bases, J lost 5 bases, and 8 bases stayed unmatched.

This chain uses TRBV19 with TRBJ1-5; 7 bases map to TRBD1. V trimming: 6 bases; J trimming: 3 bases; junction bases outside the gene matches: 8. Looked up from germline, CDR1 is LNHDA and CDR2 is SQIVND (reference sequence). The CDR3 is 15 amino acids. In DNA, the CDR3 is TGTGCCAGTAGCACTCAGGGGGTTGACAATCAGCCCCAGCATTTT. The encoded protein is CASSTQGVDNQPQHF.

The V and J genes are TRBV6-4 and TRBJ2-3; 12 nucleotides align to TRBD2. Germline V gene data show CDR1 as MRHNA and CDR2 as SNTAGT. V shed 5 bases, J shed 1 base, and the junction held 1 base outside the gene matches. The CDR3 runs to 15 residues. The CDR3 DNA follows: TGTGCCAGCAGTCGACTAGCGGGAGGCACAGATACGCAGTATTTT. Translating it yields CASSRLAGGTDTQYF.

In DNA form, the CDR3 reads TGCGCCAGCAGCCTCGACACTAATGAGCAGTTCTTC. As protein: CASSLDTNEQFF. J is TRBJ2-1 and V is TRBV5-1; D gene unclear. Per germline, CDR1 SGHRS and CDR2 YFSETQ. This CDR3 region has 12 residues. Deletions cut 4 bases from V and 7 bases from J, with 9 bases between.

For the CDR3, the DNA is TGCAGTGCTTCGACTAGAAGAGAGCAGTTCTTC. It translates to CSASTRREQFF. The rearrangement uses TRBV20-1 and TRBJ2-1; D might be TRBD2 (6 bases). CDR1 DFQATT and CDR2 SNEGSKA come from the germline V gene (reference sequence). V was pared by 5 bases and J by 10 bases, with 12 bases between. This CDR3 comprises 11 residues.

V and J are TRBV27 and TRBJ2-1, with 7 positions matching TRBD2. The CDR3 has 15 amino acids. In germline, CDR1 is MNHEY, CDR2 SMNVEV (reference sequence). V lost 3 bases and J lost 7; bases outside the gene matches: 9. CDR3 in DNA: TGTGCCAGCAGTTTTGGCGGGGGAGGGGTTAATGAGCAGTTCTTC. This translates into CASSFGGGGVNEQFF.

The genes are TRBV21-1 and TRBJ1-1; the D call of TRBD1 is as the table states it, not checked on the DNA. TRBV21-1 is marked as a pseudogene. The CDR3 sequence is 16 residues long. The CDR3: CASSKSDITMNTEAFF. The CDR3 coding sequence is TGTGCCAGCAGCAAATCCGACATAACCATGAACACTGAAGCTTTCTTT.

The V and J genes are TRBV6-1 and TRBJ1-5; D call uncertain. Germline CDR1 MNHNS, CDR2 SASEGT. The CDR3 runs to 13 residues. Trimming pared 3 bases from V and 1 base from J, leaving 4 bases between. The CDR3 nucleotides are TGTGCCAGCAGTGATCGGAGCAATCAGCCCCAGCATTTT. This sequence encodes CASSDRSNQPQHF.

This chain connects TRBV7-8 to TRBJ2-5; D gene ambiguous. The V and J ends lost 4 bases and 7 bases respectively, with 4 bases between them. The CDR3 consists of 10 residues. The germline CDR1 and CDR2 sequences are SGHVS and FQNEAQ. Written as DNA, the CDR3 is TGTGCCAGCAGCTCGGGGACCCAGTACTTC. This gives the protein CASSSGTQYF.

The chain employs TRBV5-1 and TRBJ2-7, with D perhaps matching TRBD1 (5 bases). Trimming took 2 bases from V and 5 from J, leaving 11 bases between them. The germline gives CDR1 SGHRS, CDR2 YFSETQ. The CDR3 extends over 13 amino acids. As DNA, the CDR3 is TGCGCCAGCAGCTTAGACAGTCGCAACGAGCAGTACTTC. Its protein product is CASSLDSRNEQYF.

This chain links TRBV6-4 with TRBJ2-3; TRBD2 matches at 7 bases. J lost 3 bases, V lost 3 bases, and 0 bases had no gene match. The CDR3 totals 13 residues. CDR1 is MRHNA, CDR2 SNTAGT, per germline. CDR3 nucleotide sequence: TGTGCCAGCAGTGAGCGGGAGACAGATACGCAGTATTTT. Its protein product is CASSERETDTQYF.

The V call is TRBV7-9, the J call TRBJ1-1; possibly TRBD1 for D (5 bases). V was clipped by 5 bases and J by 3 bases, with 13 bases between them. CDR1 SEHNR and CDR2 FQNEAQ come from the germline V gene (reference sequence). This CDR3 spans 14 amino acids. The CDR3 DNA follows: TGTGCCAGCAGCACCCGGGACTTAGACACTGAAGCTTTCTTT. Protein product: CASSTRDLDTEAFF. Variable domain in full (rest from reference TRBV7-9 and TRBJ1-1): DTGVSQNPRHKITKRGQNVTFRCDPISEHNRLYWYRQTLGQGPEFLTYFQNEAQLEKSRLLSDRFSAERPKGSFSTLEIQRTEQGDSAMYLCASSTRDLDTEAFFGQGTRLTVV.

The J gene is TRBJ1-1, the V gene TRBV4-1, with TRBD1 matching 10 bases. CDR1 is MGHRA, CDR2 YSYEKL, per germline. Trimming took 4 bases from V and 8 from J; bases not matched to a gene: 10. This CDR3 comprises 15 residues. The CDR3 sequence: CASSPRTGGEKEAFF. The CDR3 bases are TGCGCCAGCAGCCCACGGACAGGGGGTGAGAAAGAAGCTTTCTTT.

Only one count was recorded for this clone. The genes are TRBV25-1 and TRBJ1-3, with TRBD1 as a possible D gene (6 bases). There are 14 residues in the CDR3. Trimming pared 6 bases from V and 4 bases from J, leaving 13 bases between. Germline lookup yields CDR1 MGHDK and CDR2 SYGVNS. For the CDR3, the DNA is TGTGCCAGCAGCGCTACAGGGTTAGGAAACACCATATATTTT. The encoded protein is CASSATGLGNTIYF.

The chain recombines TRBV7-9 with TRBJ2-3; 11 bases are a match to TRBD2. The germline V gene has CDR1 SEHNR and CDR2 FQNEAQ (reference sequence). The CDR3 runs 18 residues. Trimming took 6 bases from V and 2 from J; bases not matched to a gene: 13. DNA for the CDR3: TGTGCCAGCAGTAACCGTAGGCTAGCGGGAGGAGACACAGATACGCAGTATTTT. As protein: CASSNRRLAGGDTDTQYF.

This chain uses TRBV14 with TRBJ2-1; 10 nucleotides agree with TRBD2. Germline CDR1 SGHDN, CDR2 FVKESK. This CDR3 is built from 16 residues. Unmatched junction bases numbered 3, after V lost 2 bases and J lost 2 bases. CDR3 amino acids: CASSQMSGRAYNEQFF. The CDR3 bases are TGTGCCAGCAGCCAAATGAGCGGGAGGGCCTACAATGAGCAGTTCTTC.

This clone was counted a few times. The rearrangement uses TRBV5-1 and TRBJ1-4; possible D gene TRBD1, 6 bases. The CDR3 length is 17 residues. Deletions cut 0 bases from V and 3 bases from J, with 15 bases between. Germline loops: CDR1 SGHRS, CDR2 YFSETQ. CDR3 nucleotides: TGCGCCAGCAGCTTGGAGTGGCCAGGGGCCCCTAATGAAAAACTGTTTTTT. It encodes CASSLEWPGAPNEKLFF.

This rearrangement joins TRBV30 to TRBJ1-5, with a possible D match to TRBD1 (6 bases). CDR1 and CDR2 (germline): GTSNPN, SVGIG (reference sequence). V dropped 0 bases and J dropped 5 bases, with 8 bases sitting between them. This CDR3 contains 13 residues. CDR3 sequence reads: CAWSVAGDQPQHF. Written as DNA, the CDR3 is TGTGCCTGGAGTGTAGCAGGGGATCAGCCCCAGCATTTT.

This sequence joins TRBV2 and TRBJ1-4, with D perhaps matching TRBD1 (6 bases). Trimming stripped 6 bases from V and 0 bases from J, with 17 bases between. This CDR3 comprises 17 residues. Germline V CDR1 and CDR2: SNHLY, FYNNEI. The CDR3 reads CASRADHRETTNEKLFF. CDR3 sequence (DNA): TGTGCCAGCAGAGCAGATCACAGGGAAACAACTAATGAAAAACTGTTTTTT.